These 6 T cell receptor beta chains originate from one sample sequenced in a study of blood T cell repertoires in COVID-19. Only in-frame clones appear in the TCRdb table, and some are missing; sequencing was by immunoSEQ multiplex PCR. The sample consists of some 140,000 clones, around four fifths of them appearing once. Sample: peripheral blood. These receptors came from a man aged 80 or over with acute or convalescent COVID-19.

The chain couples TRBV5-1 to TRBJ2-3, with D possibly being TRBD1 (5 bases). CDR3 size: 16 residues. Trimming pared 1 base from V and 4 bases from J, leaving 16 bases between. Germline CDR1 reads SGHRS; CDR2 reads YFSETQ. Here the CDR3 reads CASSLRGGWGPDTQYF. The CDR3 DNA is TGCGCCAGCAGCTTGAGGGGTGGATGGGGCCCAGATACGCAGTATTTT.

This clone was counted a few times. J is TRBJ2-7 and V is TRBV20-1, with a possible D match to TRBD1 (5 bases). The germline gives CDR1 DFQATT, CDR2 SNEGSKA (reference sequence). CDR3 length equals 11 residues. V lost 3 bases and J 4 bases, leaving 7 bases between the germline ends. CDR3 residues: CSASRQYEQYF. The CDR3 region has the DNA TGCAGTGCTAGCAGACAGTACGAGCAGTACTTC.

Here the CDR3 reads CASSLDSPGTGELFF. The CDR3 DNA follows: TGTGCCAGCTCACTAGACAGCCCGGGCACCGGGGAGCTGTTTTTT. The chain carries TRBV18 and TRBJ2-2; TRBD1 is a possible D gene (5 bases). V was clipped by 4 bases and J by 4 bases, with 13 bases between them. Germline V gene data show CDR1 as KGHSH and CDR2 as LQKENI. This CDR3 spans 15 amino acids.

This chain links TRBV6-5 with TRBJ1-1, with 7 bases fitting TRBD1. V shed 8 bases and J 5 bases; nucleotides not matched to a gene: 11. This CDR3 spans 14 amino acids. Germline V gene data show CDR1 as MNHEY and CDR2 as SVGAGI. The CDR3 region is CASGRQGPVTEAFF. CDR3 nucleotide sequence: TGTGCCAGCGGGCGACAGGGTCCGGTAACTGAAGCTTTCTTT.

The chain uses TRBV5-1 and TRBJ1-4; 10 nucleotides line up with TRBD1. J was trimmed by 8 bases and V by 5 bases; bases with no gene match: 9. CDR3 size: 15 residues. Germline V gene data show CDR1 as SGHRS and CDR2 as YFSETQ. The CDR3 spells CASSPAGTGDEKLFF. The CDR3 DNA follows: TGCGCCAGCAGTCCCGCCGGGACAGGGGACGAAAAACTGTTTTTT. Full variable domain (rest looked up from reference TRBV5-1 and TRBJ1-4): KAGVTQTPRYLIKTRGQQVTLSCSPISGHRSVSWYQQTPGQGLQFLFEYFSETQRNKGNFPGRFSGRQFSNSRSEMNVSTLELGDSALYLCASSPAGTGDEKLFFGSGTQLSVL.

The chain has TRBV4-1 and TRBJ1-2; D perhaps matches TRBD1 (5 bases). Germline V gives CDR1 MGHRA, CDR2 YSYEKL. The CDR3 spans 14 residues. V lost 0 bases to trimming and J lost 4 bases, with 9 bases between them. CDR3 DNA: TGCGCCAGCAGCCAAGAAGACAGAAGCTATGGCTACACCTTC. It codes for CASSQEDRSYGYTF.